This T cell receptor beta chain was documented in a study of T cells in Graves' hyperthyroidism and ophthalmopathy. As for the study in general: Prior to any treatment, at the point of initial diagnosis, peripheral blood was collected.

This clonotype was seen many times. Its target is unknown. V lost 0 bases and J 3 bases, leaving 12 bases between the germline ends. This CDR3 is built from 15 residues. Per germline, CDR1 SGHRS and CDR2 YFSETQ. Individuals with ophthalmopathy presented a Clinical Activity Score of at least 3, a NOSPECS grade of at least 4 and a duration under 3 months. Fresh peripheral blood, approximately 10 ml, yielded the PBMCs. Amplification of TCR beta CDR3 regions used RNA as the template. Initially, a first-round RT-PCR of the TCR CDR3 employed the HTBI primer set. TCRdb re-derived calls from the multiplex PCR reads in MiXCR, one entry per CDR3 protein. The profile shows around 690,000 distinct CDR3 sequences, about 20% of them singletons. General study results and limits: In the analysis, a 13 V-J model separated ophthalmopathy from stable hyperthyroidism.

The source is a young man with Graves' ophthalmopathy. Sequencing used blood. The rearrangement uses TRBV5-1 and TRBJ1-1; tentatively, D is TRBD1 (5 bases). The CDR3 protein is CASSLGGTLDTEAFF. As DNA, the CDR3 is TGCGCCAGCAGCTTGGGGGGGACGCTGGACACTGAAGCTTTCTTT.